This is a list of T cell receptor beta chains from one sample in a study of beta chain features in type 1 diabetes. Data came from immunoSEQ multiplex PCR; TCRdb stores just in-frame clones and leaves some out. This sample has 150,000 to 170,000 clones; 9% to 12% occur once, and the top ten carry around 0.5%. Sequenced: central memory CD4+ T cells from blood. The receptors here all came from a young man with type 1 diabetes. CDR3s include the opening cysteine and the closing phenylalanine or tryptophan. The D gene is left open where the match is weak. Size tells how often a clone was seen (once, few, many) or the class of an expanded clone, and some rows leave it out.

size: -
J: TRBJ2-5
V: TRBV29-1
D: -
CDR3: CSAVPPQETQYF
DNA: TGCAGCGCCGTTCCCCCCCAAGAGACCCAGTACTTC

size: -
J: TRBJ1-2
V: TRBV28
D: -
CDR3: CASVRGIDYGYTF
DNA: TGTGCCAGCGTGAGAGGCATCGACTATGGCTACACCTTC

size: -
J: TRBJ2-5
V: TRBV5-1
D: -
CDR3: CASSAGGGQETQYF
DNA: TGCGCCAGCAGCGCAGGGGGAGGCCAAGAGACCCAGTACTTC

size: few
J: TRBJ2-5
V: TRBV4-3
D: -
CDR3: CASSSGTPANGETQYF
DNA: TGCGCCAGCAGTTCGGGGACTCCCGCTAATGGTGAGACCCAGTACTTC

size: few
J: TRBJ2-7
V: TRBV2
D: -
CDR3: CASRTVSEQYF
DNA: TGTGCCAGCAGGACAGTCTCCGAGCAGTACTTC

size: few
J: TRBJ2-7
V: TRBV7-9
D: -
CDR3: CASSSWTRAYEQYF
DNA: TGTGCCAGCAGCTCATGGACACGGGCATACGAGCAGTACTTC

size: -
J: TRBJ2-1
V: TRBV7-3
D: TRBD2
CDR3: CASRLLKNSGRDNEQFF
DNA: TGTGCCAGCAGATTACTGAAGAATAGCGGGAGGGACAATGAGCAGTTCTTC

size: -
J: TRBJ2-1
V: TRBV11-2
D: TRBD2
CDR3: CASSLGRLASEQFF
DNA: TGTGCCAGCAGCTTAGGTCGACTAGCCAGTGAGCAGTTCTTC

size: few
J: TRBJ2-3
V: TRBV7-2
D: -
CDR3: CASSPRQQDTQYF
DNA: TGTGCCAGCAGCCCGCGACAGCAAGATACGCAGTATTTT

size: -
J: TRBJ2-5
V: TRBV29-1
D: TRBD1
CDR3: CSVEHRGYRETQYF
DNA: TGCAGCGTAGAACACAGGGGCTACCGGGAGACCCAGTACTTC

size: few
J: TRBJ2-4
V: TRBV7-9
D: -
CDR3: CASSYGQLNIQYF
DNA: TGTGCCAGCAGCTACGGACAGCTAAACATTCAGTACTTC

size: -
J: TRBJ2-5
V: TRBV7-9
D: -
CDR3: CASSFGAGKQETQYF
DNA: TGTGCCAGCAGCTTTGGGGCGGGAAAACAAGAGACCCAGTACTTC

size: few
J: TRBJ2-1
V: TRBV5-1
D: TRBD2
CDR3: CASGVGLGGLGLPIRYNEQFF
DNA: TGCGCCAGCGGAGTTGGACTGGGAGGACTAGGACTTCCGATTCGATACAATGAGCAGTTCTTC

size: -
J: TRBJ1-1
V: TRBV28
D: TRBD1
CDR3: CASSLLPGQGNEAFF
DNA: TGTGCCAGCAGTTTATTGCCGGGACAGGGGAATGAAGCTTTCTTT

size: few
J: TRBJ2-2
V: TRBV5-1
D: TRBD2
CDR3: CASSPGSSGITGELFF
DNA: TGCGCCAGCAGCCCAGGGTCTAGCGGAATCACCGGGGAGCTGTTTTTT

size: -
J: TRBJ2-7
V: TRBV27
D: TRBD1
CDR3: CASSLSTGPTYEQYF
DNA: TGTGCCAGCAGTTTATCGACAGGGCCAACCTACGAGCAGTACTTC

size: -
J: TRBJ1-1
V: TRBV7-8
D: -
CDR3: CASSLGRGSTEAFF
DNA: TGTGCCAGCAGCTTAGGCCGGGGATCGACTGAAGCTTTCTTT

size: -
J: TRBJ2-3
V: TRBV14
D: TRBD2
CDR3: CASSQIAGAFTDTQYF
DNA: TGTGCCAGCAGCCAGATAGCGGGGGCCTTCACAGATACGCAGTATTTT

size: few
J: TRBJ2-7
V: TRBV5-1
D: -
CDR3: CASSLVETGSYEQYF
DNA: TGCGCCAGCAGCTTGGTTGAGACAGGATCCTACGAGCAGTACTTC

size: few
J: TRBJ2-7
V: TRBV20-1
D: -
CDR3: CSAPGRVEQYF
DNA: TGCAGTGCTCCCGGGAGAGTGGAGCAGTACTTC

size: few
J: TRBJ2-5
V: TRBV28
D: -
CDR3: CASSAGLETQYF
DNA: TGTGCCAGCAGTGCAGGGTTAGAGACCCAGTACTTC

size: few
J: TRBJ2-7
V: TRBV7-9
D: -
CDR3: CASSPMTGAYEQYF
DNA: TGTGCCAGCAGCCCCATGACAGGCGCCTACGAGCAGTACTTC

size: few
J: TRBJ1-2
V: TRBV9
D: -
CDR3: CASSRGPTDGYTF
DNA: TGTGCCAGCAGCCGAGGTCCAACGGATGGCTACACCTTC

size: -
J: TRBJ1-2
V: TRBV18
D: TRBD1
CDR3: CASSPTGNGNGYTF
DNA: TGTGCCAGCTCACCGACAGGGAACGGGAATGGCTACACCTTC

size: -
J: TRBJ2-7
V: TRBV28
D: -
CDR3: CASSSRDISRYF
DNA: TGTGCCAGCAGTTCTCGCGACATCTCCCGGTACTTC

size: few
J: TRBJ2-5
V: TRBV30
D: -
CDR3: CAWSTHSALRTQYF
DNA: TGTGCCTGGAGTACCCACAGTGCCCTTCGGACCCAGTACTTC